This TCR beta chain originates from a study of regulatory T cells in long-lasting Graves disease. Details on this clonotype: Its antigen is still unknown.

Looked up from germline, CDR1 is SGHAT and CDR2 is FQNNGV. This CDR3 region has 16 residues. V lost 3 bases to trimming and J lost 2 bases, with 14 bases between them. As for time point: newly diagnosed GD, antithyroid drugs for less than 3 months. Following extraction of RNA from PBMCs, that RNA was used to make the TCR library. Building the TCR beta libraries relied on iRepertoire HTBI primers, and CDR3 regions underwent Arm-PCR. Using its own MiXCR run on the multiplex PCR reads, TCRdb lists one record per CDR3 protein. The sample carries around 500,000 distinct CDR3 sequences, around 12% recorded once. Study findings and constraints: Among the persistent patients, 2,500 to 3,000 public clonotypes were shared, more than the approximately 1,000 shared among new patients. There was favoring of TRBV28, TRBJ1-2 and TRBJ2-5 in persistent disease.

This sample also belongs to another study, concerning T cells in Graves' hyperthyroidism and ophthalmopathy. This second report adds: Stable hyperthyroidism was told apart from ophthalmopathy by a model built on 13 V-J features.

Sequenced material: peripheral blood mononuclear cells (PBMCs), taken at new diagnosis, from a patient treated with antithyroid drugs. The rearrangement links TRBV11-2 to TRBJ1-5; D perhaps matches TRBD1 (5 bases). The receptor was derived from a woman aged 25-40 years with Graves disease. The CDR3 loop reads CASSLWAGGGNQPQHF. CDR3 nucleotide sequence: TGTGCCAGCAGCTTGTGGGCCGGAGGGGGCAATCAGCCCCAGCATTTT.